The text below deals with one T cell receptor (beta chain). Its antigen remains unidentified. These data come from a study of OX40 agonist ivuxolimab in advanced cancers. CDR1 and CDR2 (germline): SGHAT, FQDESV (reference sequence). Trimming removed 3 bases from V and 3 bases from J, with 9 bases in between. CDR3 length equals 13 residues. Assay: immunoSEQ multiplex PCR; the TCRdb copy retains only in-frame clones and omits some. This sample has some 95,000 clones; just over 90% occur once, and the top ten carry roughly 0.5%. Findings of the study overall: There were, on average, more expanded clones in CD8+ T cells than in CD4+. Individuals who were partial responders at 0.1-3.0 mg/kg had clonal expansion that ranked among the lowest.

The origin of this receptor is an adult with an advanced solid tumor such as melanoma, head and neck, liver or kidney cancer. This specimen was CD4+ or CD8+ T cells sorted from blood, taken in a trial of the OX40 agonist ivuxolimab. V is TRBV11-1 and J is TRBJ2-7; a weak D match, TRBD2 (6 bases). DNA of the CDR3: TGTGCCAGCAGCTTGGTCGGGGGCTACGAGCAGTACTTC. Residues: CASSLVGGYEQYF. Drawing the rest from reference TRBV11-1 and TRBJ2-7, the complete variable domain is EAEVAQSPRYKITEKSQAVAFWCDPISGHATLYWYRQILGQGPELLVQFQDESVVDDSQLPKDRFSAERLKGVDSTLKIQPAELGDSAMYLCASSLVGGYEQYFGPGTRLTVT.